The clone carrying this TCR beta chain occurred a few times. The antigen is not known. The data were taken from a study of radiotherapy plus CTLA-4 blockade in lung cancer. As for the study in general: In approximately 17% of patients, objective responses were seen; 30% to 35% had disease control.

Germline CDR1 and CDR2: SGHTA and FQGNSA. V was pared by 5 bases and J by 4 bases, with 9 bases of the junction left unmatched. CDR3 length equals 15 residues. Study-level points and caveats: Blood-borne expansion of tumor-derived TCR clones followed radiotherapy plus ipilimumab.

Those with chemo-refractory metastatic non-small-cell lung cancer were treated with focal radiation combined with CTLA-4 blockade using ipilimumab. TCRdb keeps only in-frame clones here, not all; method: immunoSEQ multiplex PCR. This table has about 45,000 clones, 73% appearing once. Sample: peripheral blood, taken from a patient treated with radiotherapy plus ipilimumab. The chain joins TRBV7-2 to TRBJ2-7; 9 bases are shared with TRBD1. The clonotype comes from a human donor with non-small cell lung cancer who had a complete response to radiotherapy plus ipilimumab. The CDR3 DNA reads as TGTGCCAGCAGCATAGGGACAGGGCCGACTTACGAGCAGTACTTC. Translated, it gives CASSIGTGPTYEQYF.